These T cell receptor beta chains were read from a single sample in a study of CD8+ T cells in alopecia areata. Sequencing was performed with immunoSEQ multiplex PCR; in TCRdb, only in-frame clones are kept and a portion is missing. The table lists 120,000 or so clones, about 51% of them singletons, with roughly a tenth in the top ten. Material for sequencing was NKG2D-low CD8+ T cells sorted from blood. These receptors were taken from a human donor with alopecia areata. Both conserved end residues are part of each CDR3. A D gene is named only where the DNA matches it firmly.

v_call d_call cdr3_aa
TRBV29-1 - CSVVIGEYEQYF
TRBV28 - CASSSLERDTGELFF
TRBV23-1 TRBD1 CASTYHRGLACGGYTF
TRBV6-4 - CASSDGVTNEQFF
TRBV27 - CASSLGPHETQYF
TRBV28 TRBD2 CASSFRERGGNDTQYF
TRBV29-1 - CSVEGQSEDYEQYF
TRBV2 - CASSDAQGGSEEKLFF
TRBV29-1 - CSVDRRGLNEQFF
TRBV29-1 - CSADGGTGELFF
TRBV28 TRBD2 CASSQIAGGSTDTQYF
TRBV30 - CAWSGENEQFF
TRBV19 - CASSPTGGETQYF
TRBV29-1 TRBD1 CSICRDRGQEAFF
TRBV29-1 - CSVELKGYEQYF
TRBV30 - CAWRRGAGELFF
TRBV7-9 TRBD1 CASSSYRGQETQYF
TRBV29-1 - CSVEDRVGEQHF
TRBV15 - CATSIRRSDSLTDTQYF
TRBV29-1 - CSVQDGRYTF
TRBV28 - CASSSLTSDEQFF
TRBV14 - CASSQELSAHETQYF
TRBV27 - CASSLVEGYEQYF
TRBV29-1 TRBD2 CSVGGGTQYF
TRBV29-1 TRBD1 CSVVVGQGSYGYTF
TRBV6-4 - CASSEGGTDTQYF
TRBV28 TRBD1 CASSLLTGPEQFF
TRBV18 TRBD1 CASSQPGQVPYEQYF
TRBV11-2 - CASSLEQAYEQYF
TRBV4-3 - CASSQATGEGNEQYF
TRBV5-1 - CASSPDGLLYGYTF
TRBV20-1 - CSARDGDTQYF
TRBV29-1 - CSGKTGWEQYF
TRBV29-1 - CSVEDSNGYTF
TRBV11-2 - CASSLGGGEQFF
TRBV4-1 TRBD2 CASSHRDYGETQYF
TRBV5-1 TRBD1 CATTLTGTEETQYF
TRBV4-1 - CASSRGLTGELFF
TRBV29-1 TRBD1 CSVDTGGDTGELFF
TRBV30 - CAWSPTGDREQYF
TRBV29-1 TRBD1 CSVEDRGTYEQYF
TRBV2 - CASSGSDYEQYF
TRBV29-1 - CSVAPRGNTEAFF
TRBV9 - CASSRGDQPQHF
TRBV27 - CASRQHYEQYF
TRBV25-1 - CASSDRSTQYF
TRBV15 - CATSREPGEQETQYF
TRBV27 - CASSLSGENEQFF
TRBV2 - CASSEGYTF
TRBV2 - CASSPPRDEQYF
TRBV7-2 - CASSPYLLETQYF
TRBV4-1 - CASSQDGYEQYF
TRBV29-1 - CSVSGGGSAEAFF
TRBV4-1 - CASSQAHEAFF
TRBV5-4 TRBD2 CASSGLAGGDQFF
TRBV30 - CAWSVNAERYNEQFF
TRBV4-3 TRBD1 CASSQGTGFQPQHF